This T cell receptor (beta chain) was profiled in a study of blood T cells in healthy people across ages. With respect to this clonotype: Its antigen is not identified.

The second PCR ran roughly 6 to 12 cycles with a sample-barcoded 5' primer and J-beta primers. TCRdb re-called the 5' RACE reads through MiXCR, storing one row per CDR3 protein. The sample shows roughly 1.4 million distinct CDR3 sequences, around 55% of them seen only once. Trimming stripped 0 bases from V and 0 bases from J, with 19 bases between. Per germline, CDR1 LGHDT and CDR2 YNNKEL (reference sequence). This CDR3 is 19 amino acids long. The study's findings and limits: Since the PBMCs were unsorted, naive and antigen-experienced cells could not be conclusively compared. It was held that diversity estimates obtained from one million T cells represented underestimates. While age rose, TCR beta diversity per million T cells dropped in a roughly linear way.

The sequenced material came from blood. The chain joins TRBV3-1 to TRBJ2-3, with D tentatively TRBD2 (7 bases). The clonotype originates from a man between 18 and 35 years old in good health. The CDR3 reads CASSQDLRGPPLSTDTQYF. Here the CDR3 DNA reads TGTGCCAGCAGCCAAGATCTGCGGGGGCCACCTCTTAGCACAGATACGCAGTATTTT.